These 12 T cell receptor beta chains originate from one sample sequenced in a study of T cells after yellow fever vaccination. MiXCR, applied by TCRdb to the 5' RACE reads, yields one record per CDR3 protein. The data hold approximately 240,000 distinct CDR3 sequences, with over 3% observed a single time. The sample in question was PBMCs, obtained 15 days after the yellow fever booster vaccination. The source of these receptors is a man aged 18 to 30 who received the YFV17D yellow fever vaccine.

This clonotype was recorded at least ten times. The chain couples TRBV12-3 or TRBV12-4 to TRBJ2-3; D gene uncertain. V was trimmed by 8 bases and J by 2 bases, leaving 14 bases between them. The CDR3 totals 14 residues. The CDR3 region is CASSQLPSTDTQYF. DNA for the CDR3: TGTGCCAGCTCCCAGCTGCCTTCCACAGATACGCAGTATTTT.

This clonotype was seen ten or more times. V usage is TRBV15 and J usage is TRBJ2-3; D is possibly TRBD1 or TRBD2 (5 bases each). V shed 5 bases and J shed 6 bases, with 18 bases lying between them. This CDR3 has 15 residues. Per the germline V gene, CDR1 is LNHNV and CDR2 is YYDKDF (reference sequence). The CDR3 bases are TGTGCCACCAGCCCGAGGGGTAAAGCCACGGATACGCAGTATTTT. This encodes CATSPRGKATDTQYF. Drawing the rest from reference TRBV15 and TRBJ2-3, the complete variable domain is DAMVIQNPRYQVTQFGKPVTLSCSQTLNHNVMYWYQQKSSQAPKLLFHYYDKDFNNEADTPDNFQSRRPNTSFCFLDIRSPGLGDTAMYLCATSPRGKATDTQYFGPGTRLTVL.

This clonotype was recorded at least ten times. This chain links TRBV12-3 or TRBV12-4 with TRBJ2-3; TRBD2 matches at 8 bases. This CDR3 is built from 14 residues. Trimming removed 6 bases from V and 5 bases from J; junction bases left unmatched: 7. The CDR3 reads CASSRSGGRDTQYF. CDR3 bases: TGTGCCAGCAGCAGAAGCGGGGGTAGAGATACGCAGTATTTT.

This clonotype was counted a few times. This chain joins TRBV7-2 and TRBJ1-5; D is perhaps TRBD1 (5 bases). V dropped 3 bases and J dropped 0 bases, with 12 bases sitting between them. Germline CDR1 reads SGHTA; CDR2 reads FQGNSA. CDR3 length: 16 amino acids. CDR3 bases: TGTGCCAGCAGCTTCCTGGGGGAGGGTAGCAATCAGCCCCAGCATTTT. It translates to CASSFLGEGSNQPQHF.

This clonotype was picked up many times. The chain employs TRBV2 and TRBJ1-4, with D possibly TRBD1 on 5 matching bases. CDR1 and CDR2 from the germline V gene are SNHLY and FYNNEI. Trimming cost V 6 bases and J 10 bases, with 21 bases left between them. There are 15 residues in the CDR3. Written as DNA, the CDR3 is TGTGCCAGCAGCTTTCCGGGGGGTAAAGTGGGAAAACTGTTTTTT. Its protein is CASSFPGGKVGKLFF.

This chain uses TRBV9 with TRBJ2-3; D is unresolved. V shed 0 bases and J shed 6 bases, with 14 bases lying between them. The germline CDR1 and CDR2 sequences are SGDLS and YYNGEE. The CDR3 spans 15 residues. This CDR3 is CASSVVLLSADTQYF. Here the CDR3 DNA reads TGTGCCAGCAGCGTAGTGTTACTGTCAGCGGATACGCAGTATTTT.

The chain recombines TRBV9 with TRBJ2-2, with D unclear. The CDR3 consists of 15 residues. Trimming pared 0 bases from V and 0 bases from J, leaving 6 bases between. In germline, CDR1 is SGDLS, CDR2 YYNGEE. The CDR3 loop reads CASSVGAANTGELFF. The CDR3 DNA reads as TGTGCCAGCAGCGTAGGGGCAGCGAACACCGGGGAGCTGTTTTTT.

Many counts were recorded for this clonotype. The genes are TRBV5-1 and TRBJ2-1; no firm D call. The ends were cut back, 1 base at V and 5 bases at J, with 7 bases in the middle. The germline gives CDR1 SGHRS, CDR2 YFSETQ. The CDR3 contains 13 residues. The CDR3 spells CASSLSQNNEQFF. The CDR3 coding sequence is TGCGCCAGCAGCTTGTCCCAGAACAATGAGCAGTTCTTC.

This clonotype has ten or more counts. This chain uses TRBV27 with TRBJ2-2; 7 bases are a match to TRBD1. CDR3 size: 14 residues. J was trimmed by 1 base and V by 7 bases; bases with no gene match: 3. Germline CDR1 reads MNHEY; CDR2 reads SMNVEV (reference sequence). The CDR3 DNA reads TGTGCCAGCATGTGGACAGGGAACACCGGGGAGCTGTTTTTT. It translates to CASMWTGNTGELFF.

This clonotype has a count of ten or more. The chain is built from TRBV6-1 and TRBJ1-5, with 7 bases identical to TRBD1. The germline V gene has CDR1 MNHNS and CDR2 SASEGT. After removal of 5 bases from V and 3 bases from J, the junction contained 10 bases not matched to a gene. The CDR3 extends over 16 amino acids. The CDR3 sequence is CASSQRDRAFNQPQHF. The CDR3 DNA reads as TGTGCCAGCAGTCAAAGAGACAGGGCTTTCAATCAGCCCCAGCATTTT.

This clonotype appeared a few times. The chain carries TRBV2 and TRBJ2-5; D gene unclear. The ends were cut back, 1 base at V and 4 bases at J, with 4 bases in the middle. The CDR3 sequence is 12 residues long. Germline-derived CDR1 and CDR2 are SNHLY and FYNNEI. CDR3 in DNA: TGTGCCAGCAGTGAAGTTCGAGAGACCCAGTACTTC. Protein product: CASSEVRETQYF.

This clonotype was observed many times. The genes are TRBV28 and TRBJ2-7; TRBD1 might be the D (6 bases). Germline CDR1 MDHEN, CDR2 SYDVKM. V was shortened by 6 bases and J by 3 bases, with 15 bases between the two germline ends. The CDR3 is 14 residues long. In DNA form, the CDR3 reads TGTGCCAGCAGGACAACAGGGCGGAGCTACGAGCAGTACGTC. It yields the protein CASRTTGRSYEQYV.